The 20 T cell receptor beta chains given below trace back to one sample, sequenced in a study of blood T cell repertoires in COVID-19. Here immunoSEQ multiplex PCR was the method, and the copy in TCRdb shows in-frame clones only, minus some. The sample has about 130,000 clones, roughly 90% seen once; the top ten hold 4% to 5%. The sample consisted of peripheral blood. The receptors were sampled from a man between 60 and 75 years old with COVID-19, enrolled during active disease.

This clone came up a few times. This chain connects TRBV7-8 to TRBJ2-7; 11 bases map to TRBD2. V was clipped by 0 bases and J by 5 bases; unmatched bases: 12. This CDR3 has 18 amino acids. Germline assignment: CDR1 SGHVS and CDR2 FQNEAQ. The CDR3 here is CASSLAGGTSGSLNEQYF. The CDR3 nucleotides read TGTGCCAGCAGCTTAGCGGGTGGTACTAGCGGGAGTCTGAACGAGCAGTACTTC.

The J gene is TRBJ1-4, the V gene TRBV19; D is possibly TRBD1 (5 bases). Germline V CDR1 and CDR2: LNHDA, SQIVND (reference sequence). The CDR3 runs to 17 residues. V was shortened by 7 bases and J by 0 bases, with 18 bases between the two germline ends. The CDR3, as DNA: TGTGCCAGTACGGGGGGACCAAATTCTGCAACTAATGAAAAACTGTTTTTT. It is translated as CASTGGPNSATNEKLFF.

The chain uses TRBV7-9 and TRBJ2-1, with 7 positions matching TRBD2. Germline-derived CDR1 and CDR2 are SEHNR and FQNEAQ (reference sequence). This CDR3 contains 12 residues. V dropped 5 bases and J dropped 9; count of bases not matched to a gene: 4. The CDR3 loop reads CASSNLAGEQFF. DNA for the CDR3: TGTGCCAGCAGCAATTTAGCGGGTGAGCAGTTCTTC.

This rearrangement joins TRBV2 to TRBJ1-6, with TRBD1 matching over 7 bases. The V and J ends lost 7 bases and 8 bases, in that order; junction bases with no gene match: 11. Germline V gene lookup returns CDR1 SNHLY and CDR2 FYNNEI. There are 15 residues in the CDR3. In nucleotides, the CDR3 is TGTGCCAGCAAACCTACGACAGGGCGGGATTCACCCCTCCACTTT. This gives the protein CASKPTTGRDSPLHF.

V and J are TRBV5-1 and TRBJ1-2; weak D call: TRBD1 (5 bases). This CDR3 spans 16 amino acids. V gave up 5 bases and J gave up 3 bases, with 20 bases separating them. Per germline, CDR1 SGHRS and CDR2 YFSETQ. Here the CDR3 reads CASSLLPGFNDYGYTF. Written as DNA, the CDR3 is TGCGCCAGCAGTCTGCTTCCAGGGTTTAACGACTATGGCTACACCTTC.

The chain combines TRBV6-2 or TRBV6-3 with TRBJ2-5; D unresolved. V was clipped by 2 bases and J by 5 bases, with 6 bases between them. The CDR3 runs to 12 residues. Germline values: CDR1 MNHEY, CDR2 SVGEGT. CDR3 protein: CASSYEVETQYF. The DNA for the CDR3 is TGTGCCAGCAGTTACGAGGTGGAGACCCAGTACTTC.

V and J are TRBV7-9 and TRBJ1-1; 8 positions agree with TRBD1. Germline CDR1 is SEHNR and CDR2 is FQNEAQ (reference sequence). The CDR3 runs to 16 residues. V was pared by 1 base and J by 8 bases, with 12 bases of the junction left unmatched. Here the CDR3 reads CASSLGSGTGSREAFF. In nucleotides, the CDR3 is TGTGCCAGCAGCTTAGGATCCGGGACAGGATCAAGGGAAGCTTTCTTT.

V is TRBV19 and J is TRBJ1-5; D gene uncertain. V was cut by 3 bases and J by 4 bases, with 7 bases left in between. Germline V gene sequence: CDR1 LNHDA, CDR2 SQIVND (reference sequence). This CDR3 comprises 13 residues. The CDR3 loop reads CASSMGRNQPQHF. The DNA for the CDR3 is TGTGCCAGTAGTATGGGGAGGAATCAGCCCCAGCATTTT.

The chain recombines TRBV2 with TRBJ1-2, with TRBD1 matching 8 bases. Germline V gene sequence: CDR1 SNHLY, CDR2 FYNNEI. This CDR3 region has 12 residues. The ends lost 7 bases at V and 6 bases at J; junction bases unmatched: 4. The CDR3 here is CASTDRADGYTF. As DNA, the CDR3 is TGTGCCAGCACGGACAGGGCTGATGGCTACACCTTC.

The chain joins TRBV27 to TRBJ2-6; D perhaps matches TRBD1 (5 bases). V was pared by 8 bases and J by 4 bases, with 9 bases between. Germline assignment: CDR1 MNHEY and CDR2 SMNVEV (reference sequence). There are 13 residues in the CDR3. CDR3 loop: CASGALGANVLTF. In DNA, the CDR3 is TGTGCCAGCGGGGCCCTCGGGGCCAACGTCCTGACTTTC.

Here the CDR3 reads CASSRDREGEQYF. The CDR3 nucleotides are TGTGCCAGCAGCAGGGACAGGGAGGGAGAGCAGTACTTC. The V and J genes are TRBV7-3 and TRBJ2-7, with 9 bases identical to TRBD1. The CDR3 contains 13 residues. Looked up from germline, CDR1 is SGHTA and CDR2 is FQGTGA. J lost 7 bases, V lost 5 bases, and 6 bases had no gene match.

V usage is TRBV11-1 and J usage is TRBJ2-2; 7 bases line up with TRBD1. Germline CDR1 is SGHAT and CDR2 is FQDESV (reference sequence). The CDR3 totals 15 residues. V trimming: 2 bases; J trimming: 0 bases; junction bases outside the gene matches: 0. The CDR3 nucleotides read TGTGCCAGCAGCTTACAGGGGGCGAACACCGGGGAGCTGTTTTTT. Translation gives CASSLQGANTGELFF. The whole variable domain, remainder taken from reference TRBV11-1 and TRBJ2-2, is EAEVAQSPRYKITEKSQAVAFWCDPISGHATLYWYRQILGQGPELLVQFQDESVVDDSQLPKDRFSAERLKGVDSTLKIQPAELGDSAMYLCASSLQGANTGELFFGEGSRLTVL.

This chain joins TRBV28 and TRBJ1-2; 10 bases map to TRBD1. The CDR3 runs 14 residues. CDR1 MDHEN and CDR2 SYDVKM come from the germline V gene. Losses at the gene ends were 5 bases for V and 8 bases for J; bases not matched to a gene: 8. CDR3 region: CASSETGTGEGYTF. The CDR3 DNA follows: TGTGCCAGCAGTGAAACCGGGACAGGGGAAGGCTACACCTTC.

This rearrangement joins TRBV2 to TRBJ2-3; D unclear. The CDR3 extends over 13 amino acids. Trimming removed 2 bases from V and 8 bases from J, with 11 bases in between. Germline values: CDR1 SNHLY, CDR2 FYNNEI. CDR3 loop: CASSERERGTQYF. Here the CDR3 DNA reads TGTGCCAGCAGTGAACGCGAAAGAGGTACGCAGTATTTT.

This clone was picked up a small number of times. The genes are TRBV9 and TRBJ2-7; 8 positions match TRBD1. The CDR3 spans 13 residues. The germline V gene encodes CDR1 SGDLS and CDR2 YYNGEE. V lost 5 bases and J lost 3; bases outside the gene matches: 4. The CDR3 reads CASSRTGNYEQYF. The CDR3 DNA follows: TGTGCCAGCAGTCGGACAGGGAACTACGAGCAGTACTTC.

The chain carries TRBV27 and TRBJ2-6, with a possible D match to TRBD2 (6 bases). Germline V gives CDR1 MNHEY, CDR2 SMNVEV (reference sequence). CDR3 length equals 16 residues. Trimming pared 5 bases from V and 4 bases from J, leaving 15 bases between. The CDR3 reads CASSPLGGLGANVLTF. CDR3 DNA sequence: TGTGCCAGCAGTCCCCTTGGGGGGTTGGGGGCCAACGTCCTGACTTTC.

V and J are TRBV2 and TRBJ2-3; 10 bases map to TRBD1. This CDR3 spans 15 amino acids. Looked up from germline, CDR1 is SNHLY and CDR2 is FYNNEI. J gave up 2 bases and V 5 bases, and 4 bases lay outside the gene matches. CDR3 region: CASSQDRGYTDTQYF. As DNA, the CDR3 is TGTGCCAGCAGTCAGGACAGGGGGTACACAGATACGCAGTATTTT. The full variable domain, its missing parts supplied by reference TRBV2 and TRBJ2-3, is EPEVTQTPSHQVTQMGQEVILRCVPISNHLYFYWYRQILGQKVEFLVSFYNNEISEKSEIFDDQFSVERPDGSNFTLKIRSTKLEDSAMYFCASSQDRGYTDTQYFGPGTRLTVL.

The chain is built from TRBV28 and TRBJ2-7; possible D gene TRBD2, 5 bases. Looked up from germline, CDR1 is MDHEN and CDR2 is SYDVKM. The CDR3 has 15 amino acids. Trimming left V 1 base short and J 4 bases short, with 14 bases between. CDR3 nucleotides: TGTGCCAGCAGTTTATTCGGGGAACTTGGGTACGAGCAGTACTTC. Translated: CASSLFGELGYEQYF.

This chain joins TRBV11-3 and TRBJ1-5; D may be TRBD1 (6 bases). This CDR3 has 15 amino acids. The V gene lost 1 base and the J gene lost 7 bases, with 14 bases spanning the gap. Germline assignment: CDR1 SGHNT and CDR2 YENEEA. The chain's CDR3 is CASSLGSGEGQPQHF. The CDR3 region has the DNA TGTGCCAGCAGCTTAGGATCAGGGGAAGGGCAGCCCCAGCATTTT.

The J gene is TRBJ1-1, the V gene TRBV10-2; TRBD1 matches 7 bases. Germline assignment: CDR1 WSHSY and CDR2 SAAADI. This CDR3 is built from 15 residues. J lost 0 bases, V lost 2 bases, and 3 bases had no gene match. Here the CDR3 DNA reads TGCGCCAGCAGTGAGGGGGGACAGATGAACACTGAAGCTTTCTTT. Translation gives CASSEGGQMNTEAFF.